This TCR beta chain comes out of a study of T cell changes during pregnancy in multiple sclerosis. Produced via immunoSEQ multiplex PCR; TCRdb's table is partial and in-frame only. In the table there are 60,000 to 85,000 clones, about 91% of which are singletons. This CDR3 is 13 amino acids long. Between the trimmed V and J ends, which lost 8 bases and 1 base, there was a span of 11 bases. Per germline, CDR1 MNHEY and CDR2 SMNVEV (reference sequence). The sequencing here drew on peripheral blood, taken in the second trimester of pregnancy. The chain uses TRBV27 and TRBJ2-5, with a possible D match to TRBD2 (5 bases). The source of this sequence is a female donor in good health, enrolled as a control in a pregnancy study. In DNA form, the CDR3 reads TGTGCCAGCGGTCTGGCGGGCCAAGAGACCCAGTACTTC. It is translated as CASGLAGQETQYF.